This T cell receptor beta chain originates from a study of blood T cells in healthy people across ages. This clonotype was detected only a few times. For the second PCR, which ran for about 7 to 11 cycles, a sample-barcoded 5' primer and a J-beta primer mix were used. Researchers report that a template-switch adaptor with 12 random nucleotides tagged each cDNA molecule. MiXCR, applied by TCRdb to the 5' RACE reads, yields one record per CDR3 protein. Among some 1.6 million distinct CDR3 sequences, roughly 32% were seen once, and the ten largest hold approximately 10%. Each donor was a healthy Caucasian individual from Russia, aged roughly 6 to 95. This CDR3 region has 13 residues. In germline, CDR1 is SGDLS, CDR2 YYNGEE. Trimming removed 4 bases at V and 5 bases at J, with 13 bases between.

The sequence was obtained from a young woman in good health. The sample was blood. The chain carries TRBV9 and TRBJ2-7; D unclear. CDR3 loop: CASSSSSWDEQYF. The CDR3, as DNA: TGTGCCAGCAGCTCCTCCTCTTGGGACGAGCAGTACTTC.